The subject of this entry is one T cell receptor (beta chain). The V gene lost 2 bases and the J gene lost 5 bases, with 13 bases spanning the gap. The CDR3 spans 15 residues. In germline, CDR1 is SEHNR, CDR2 FQNEAQ (reference sequence). Primers for the PCR totalled 60 Vbeta and 13 Jbeta. The protocol was immunoSEQ multiplex PCR, while the TCRdb copy is restricted to in-frame clones and leaves out a portion. The sample includes 95,000 to 110,000 clones, 60% to 80% seen only once; the top ten take under 4.5%. The source of the sample is a study of cytomegalovirus exposure and HLA in healthy donors. The sequence was collected from a man between 45 and 60 years old in good health and CMV-seropositive. The source material was PBMCs. The chain joins TRBV7-9 to TRBJ2-1; the D gene is possibly TRBD2 (6 bases). The CDR3 is CASSLRERRNNEQFF. Written as DNA, the CDR3 is TGTGCCAGCAGCTTACGGGAGAGGAGGAACAATGAGCAGTTCTTC. Based on the CDR3 plus reference TRBV7-9 and TRBJ2-1, the full variable domain is DTGVSQNPRHKITKRGQNVTFRCDPISEHNRLYWYRQTLGQGPEFLTYFQNEAQLEKSRLLSDRFSAERPKGSFSTLEIQRTEQGDSAMYLCASSLRERRNNEQFFGPGTRLTVL.